This T cell receptor (beta chain) was recovered during a study of T cells in localized non-small cell lung cancer. Points from the study as a whole: Measurement of T cell clonality placed uninvolved adjacent lung highest, above the level in tumor. Adjacent lung tissue had a median roughly 52 of the top 100 clones found in the tumor.

As regards this clone: Its antigen is not known.

Germline V gene sequence: CDR1 MNHEY, CDR2 SVGAGI. This CDR3 region has 15 residues. Trimming took 0 bases from V and 4 from J, leaving 9 bases between them. Only in-frame clones appear in the TCRdb table, and some are missing; sequencing was by immunoSEQ multiplex PCR. The profile shows about 24,000 clones, 88% of them singletons. The sequenced sample was peripheral blood mononuclear cells, obtained before any cancer treatment. The clonotype originates from a woman aged 35 to 70 with stage III lung adenocarcinoma. The V and J genes are TRBV6-5 and TRBJ1-4; perhaps TRBD1 as D (5 bases). This chain's CDR3 is CASSYSWDGNEKLFF. CDR3 in DNA: TGTGCCAGCAGTTACTCGTGGGACGGTAATGAAAAACTGTTTTTT.